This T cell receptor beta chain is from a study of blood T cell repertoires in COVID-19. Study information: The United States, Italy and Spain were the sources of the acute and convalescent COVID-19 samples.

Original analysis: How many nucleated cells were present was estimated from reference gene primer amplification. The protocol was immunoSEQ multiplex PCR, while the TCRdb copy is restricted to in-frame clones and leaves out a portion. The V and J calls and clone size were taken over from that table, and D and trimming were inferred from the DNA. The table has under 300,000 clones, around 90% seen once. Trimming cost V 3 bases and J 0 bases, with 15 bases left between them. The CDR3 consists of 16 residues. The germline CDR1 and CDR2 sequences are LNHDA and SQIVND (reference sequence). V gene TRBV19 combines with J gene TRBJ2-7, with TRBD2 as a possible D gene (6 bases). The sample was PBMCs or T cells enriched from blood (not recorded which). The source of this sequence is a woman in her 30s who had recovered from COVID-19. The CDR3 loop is CASSMWGGTSSYEQYF. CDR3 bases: TGTGCCAGTAGTATGTGGGGCGGGACGAGCTCCTACGAGCAGTACTTC.